Included here is one TCR beta chain sequence, with context. These data belong to a study of graft-versus-host responses after intestinal transplantation. Only in-frame clones appear in the TCRdb table, and some are missing; sequencing was by immunoSEQ multiplex PCR. Of 43,000 or so clones listed, around 93% are singletons. Material: PBMCs, obtained 750 to 850 days after a first intestinal transplant, on the day of a second. This sequence originates from a human patient who received an intestinal transplant, so some T cells may come from the graft donor.

This CDR3 is CASSLRGGGQYRETQYF. Written as DNA, the CDR3 is TGTGCCAGCAGCTTACGCGGCGGGGGGCAATATCGAGAGACCCAGTACTTC. The J gene is TRBJ2-5, the V gene TRBV13, with 8 nucleotides matching TRBD2. From germline, CDR1 is PRHDT and CDR2 FYEKMQ (reference sequence). The CDR3 sequence is 17 residues long. Trimming cost V 2 bases and J 4 bases; bases outside gene matches: 12.